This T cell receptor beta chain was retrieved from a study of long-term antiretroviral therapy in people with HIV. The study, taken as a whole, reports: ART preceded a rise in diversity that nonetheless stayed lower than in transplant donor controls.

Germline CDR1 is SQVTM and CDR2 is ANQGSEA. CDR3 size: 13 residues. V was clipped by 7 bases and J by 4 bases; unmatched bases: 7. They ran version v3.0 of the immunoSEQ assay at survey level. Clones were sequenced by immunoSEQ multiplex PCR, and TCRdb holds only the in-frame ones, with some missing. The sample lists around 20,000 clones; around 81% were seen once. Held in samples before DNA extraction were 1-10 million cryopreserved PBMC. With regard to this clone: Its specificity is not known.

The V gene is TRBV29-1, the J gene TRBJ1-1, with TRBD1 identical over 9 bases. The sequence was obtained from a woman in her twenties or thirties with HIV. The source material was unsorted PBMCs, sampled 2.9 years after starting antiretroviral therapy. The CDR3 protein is CSARDRVGTEAFF. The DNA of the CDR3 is TGCAGCGCACGGGACAGGGTGGGCACTGAAGCTTTCTTT.